The sample holds many counts of the clone carrying this T cell receptor beta chain. Its antigen is still unknown. Each CDR3 protein gets one entry after TCRdb re-called the RACE reads with MiXCR. This table has roughly 100,000 distinct CDR3 sequences, 10% to 11% appearing once. The sample is drawn from a study of human T cells and chemical hapten exposure. The study, taken as a whole, reports: Versus controls, expanded TCRs had significantly more large CDR3 similarity clusters. High-frequency TCRs, those above 1 in 1000, stayed the same after DPC sensitization.

The time point was: pre-sensitization, week 0. The treatment: therapeutic diphenylcyclopropenone sensitization with weekly scalp DPC. CDR3 size: 15 residues. Trimming pared 2 bases from V and 3 bases from J, leaving 13 bases between. Germline lookup yields CDR1 SEHNR and CDR2 FQNEAQ (reference sequence). V usage is TRBV7-9 and J usage is TRBJ1-2; unclear D gene. This receptor was obtained from a woman aged 60 to 75 with alopecia areata. Some clones in this sample may be carry-over from other donors' samples. The sample here was whole blood, taken in connection with sensitization to the hapten diphenylcyclopropenone (DPC). CDR3 DNA: TGTGCCAGCAGCTTACTTAGCGGTGTTCACTATGGCTACACCTTC. Amino acids: CASSLLSGVHYGYTF.